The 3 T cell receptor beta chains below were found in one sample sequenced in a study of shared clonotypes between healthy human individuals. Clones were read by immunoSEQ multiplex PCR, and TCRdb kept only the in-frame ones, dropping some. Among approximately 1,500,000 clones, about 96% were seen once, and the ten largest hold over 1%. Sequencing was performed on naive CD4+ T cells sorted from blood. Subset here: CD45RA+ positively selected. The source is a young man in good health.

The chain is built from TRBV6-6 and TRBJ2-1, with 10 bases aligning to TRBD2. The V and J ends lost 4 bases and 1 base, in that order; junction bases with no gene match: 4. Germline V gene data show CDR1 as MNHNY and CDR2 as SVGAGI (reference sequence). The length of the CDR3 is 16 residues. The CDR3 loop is CASSSGLAVSYNEQFF. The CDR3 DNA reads TGTGCCAGCAGTTCCGGACTAGCGGTTTCCTACAATGAGCAGTTCTTC.

CDR3 region: CASSGLISYEQYF. The CDR3 DNA is TGTGCCAGCAGTGGACTGATTTCCTACGAGCAGTACTTC. The chain combines TRBV2 with TRBJ2-7; D gene uncertain. Trimming took 4 bases from V and 1 from J, leaving 8 bases between them. The germline V gene has CDR1 SNHLY and CDR2 FYNNEI. CDR3 size: 13 residues.

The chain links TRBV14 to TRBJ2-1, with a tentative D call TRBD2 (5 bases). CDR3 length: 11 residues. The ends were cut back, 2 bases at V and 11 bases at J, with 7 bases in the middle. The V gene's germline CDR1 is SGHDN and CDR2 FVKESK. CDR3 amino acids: CASSQTGKQFF. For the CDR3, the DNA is TGTGCCAGCAGCCAAACGGGAAAGCAGTTCTTC.